The 18 T cell receptor beta chains given below trace back to one sample, sequenced in a study of blood T cell repertoires in COVID-19. Method: immunoSEQ multiplex PCR; TCRdb's copy keeps in-frame clones and lacks some. Here the sample spans about 220,000 clones, more than 75% being singletons. Material for sequencing was peripheral blood. These TCRs come from a man aged 45-65 years who had recovered from COVID-19.

This clone was seen once. Other DNA sequences within the sample encode an identical CDR3. V is TRBV18 and J is TRBJ2-7, with D possibly being TRBD1 (6 bases). Trimming shortened V by 0 bases and J by 4 bases, and 13 bases separated the two germline ends. The CDR3 extends over 15 amino acids. Germline V CDR1 and CDR2: KGHSH, LQKENI. The CDR3 here is CASSPPGQGSYEQYF. The CDR3 DNA reads as TGTGCCAGCTCACCACCGGGGCAGGGGAGTTACGAGCAGTACTTC.

The J gene is TRBJ1-1, the V gene TRBV18, with 9 bases fitting TRBD1. Germline assignment: CDR1 KGHSH and CDR2 LQKENI. This CDR3 is built from 14 residues. After removal of 5 bases from V and 5 bases from J, the junction contained 6 bases not matched to a gene. The CDR3 sequence is CASSETGGGTEAFF. DNA of the CDR3: TGTGCCAGCTCAGAGACAGGGGGGGGGACTGAAGCTTTCTTT.

The rearrangement uses TRBV28 and TRBJ1-2; tentatively, D is TRBD1 (5 bases). V dropped 7 bases and J dropped 8 bases, with 14 bases sitting between them. Per the germline V gene, CDR1 is MDHEN and CDR2 is SYDVKM. This CDR3 has 12 residues. CDR3 residues: CASTTGGGGYTF. CDR3 sequence (DNA): TGTGCCAGCACCACTGGGGGAGGCGGCTACACCTTC.

This clone came up a few times. The rearrangement links TRBV4-1 to TRBJ2-7; D is perhaps TRBD1 (6 bases). Germline CDR1 MGHRA, CDR2 YSYEKL. CDR3 length: 14 amino acids. Trimming removed 4 bases from V and 1 base from J, with 11 bases in between. CDR3 sequence: CASSPRDTSYEQYF. The CDR3 bases are TGCGCCAGCAGCCCACGGGACACATCCTACGAGCAGTACTTC.

In its sample, this clone was seen once. The CDR3 region has the DNA TGCAGCGTCGGGGGGACAGGGGGCGGCTACGAGCAGTACTTC. Its translation is CSVGGTGGGYEQYF. The chain joins TRBV29-1 to TRBJ2-7; TRBD1 matches 12 bases. Germline V lookup: CDR1 SQVTM, CDR2 ANQGSEA. Trimming cost V 6 bases and J 3 bases; bases outside gene matches: 6. The length of the CDR3 is 14 residues.

This clone has more than one count but fewer than ten. The V call is TRBV4-1, the J call TRBJ1-6; TRBD1 is a possible D gene (5 bases). CDR1 and CDR2 (germline): MGHRA, YSYEKL. The CDR3 consists of 17 residues. Trimming stripped 0 bases from V and 10 bases from J, with 19 bases between. The chain's CDR3 is CASSQDLRAGLFSPLHF. CDR3 in DNA: TGCGCCAGCAGCCAAGATCTAAGGGCAGGGCTTTTCTCACCCCTCCACTTT.

This clone was detected only once. The chain joins TRBV30 to TRBJ1-2; D remains unclear. CDR1 is GTSNPN and CDR2 is SVGIG in the germline V gene (reference sequence). The CDR3 consists of 12 residues. CDR3 in amino acids: CARARVNYGYTF. The CDR3 DNA reads as TGTGCTCGGGCGCGGGTCAACTATGGCTACACCTTC.

The CDR3 DNA reads as TGTGCCAGCAGCTTAGGCCCGAACGGGAGGGCCAGTAATGAGCAGTTCTTC. This sequence encodes CASSLGPNGRASNEQFF. V is TRBV7-9 and J is TRBJ2-1; 8 bases line up with TRBD2. V was clipped by 1 base and J by 7 bases; unmatched bases: 12. The CDR3 is 17 residues long. Germline CDR1 SEHNR, CDR2 FQNEAQ (reference sequence).

The V gene is TRBV19, the J gene TRBJ2-7; TRBD1 is a possible D gene (6 bases). V lost 5 bases and J lost 0, with 11 bases in between. Germline V gene sequence: CDR1 LNHDA, CDR2 SQIVND (reference sequence). The CDR3 spans 14 residues. CDR3 nucleotide sequence: TGTGCCAGTAGTGTTAACAGGGCCTCCTACGAGCAGTACTTC. Translation gives CASSVNRASYEQYF.

V and J are TRBV28 and TRBJ1-1, with D possibly TRBD1 on 6 matching bases. V dropped 3 bases and J dropped 1 base, with 21 bases sitting between them. Germline assignment: CDR1 MDHEN and CDR2 SYDVKM. The CDR3 has 18 residues. The CDR3: CASSFRGRGTGRNTEAFF. The CDR3 DNA reads as TGTGCCAGCAGTTTTCGAGGCAGGGGAACCGGCAGGAACACTGAAGCTTTCTTT. The whole variable domain, remainder taken from reference TRBV28 and TRBJ1-1, is DVKVTQSSRYLVKRTGEKVFLECVQDMDHENMFWYRQDPGLGLRLIYFSYDVKMKEKGDIPEGYSVSREKKERFSLILESASTNQTSMYLCASSFRGRGTGRNTEAFFGQGTRLTVV.

This clone was recorded only once. V is TRBV30 and J is TRBJ1-2; D ambiguous. This CDR3 region has 15 residues. The V end was cut by 0 bases, the J end by 4 bases, with 15 bases between. From germline, CDR1 is GTSNPN and CDR2 SVGIG (reference sequence). As DNA, the CDR3 is TGTGCCTGGAGTGTACCATCGGTAACCTTCTATGGCTACACCTTC. Protein product: CAWSVPSVTFYGYTF. The full variable domain, rest sourced from reference TRBV30 and TRBJ1-2, is SQTIHQWPATLVQPVGSPLSLECTVEGTSNPNLYWYRQAAGRGLQLLFYSVGIGQISSEVPQNLSASRPQDRQFILSSKKLLLSDSGFYLCAWSVPSVTFYGYTFGSGTRLTVV.

The V call is TRBV7-6, the J call TRBJ2-5, with 9 positions matching TRBD2. Germline V gives CDR1 SGHVS, CDR2 FNYEAQ. The CDR3 has 16 residues. V was pared by 3 bases and J by 4 bases, with 9 bases of the junction left unmatched. The chain's CDR3 is CASSLGLAGVRETQYF. The CDR3 region has the DNA TGTGCCAGCAGCTTGGGGTTAGCGGGAGTTCGAGAGACCCAGTACTTC.

The chain has TRBV19 and TRBJ2-1; 9 bases align to TRBD2. V was clipped by 6 bases and J by 6 bases; unmatched bases: 6. Germline V CDR1 and CDR2: LNHDA, SQIVND (reference sequence). This CDR3 comprises 14 residues. Written as DNA, the CDR3 is TGTGCCAGTAGCCAAGGGACTAGCATCAATGAGCAGTTCTTC. It encodes CASSQGTSINEQFF.

The chain links TRBV12-3 or TRBV12-4 to TRBJ1-2; TRBD1 might be the D (6 bases). The CDR3 spans 12 residues. The V end was cut by 7 bases, the J end by 8 bases, with 14 bases between. In nucleotides, the CDR3 is TGTGCCAGCAACCGGGGCCAGGGGGGCTACACCTTC. This translates into CASNRGQGGYTF.

The J gene is TRBJ1-6, the V gene TRBV2; 7 bases are shared with TRBD1. The germline V gene encodes CDR1 SNHLY and CDR2 FYNNEI. CDR3 length: 14 amino acids. Unmatched junction bases numbered 5, after V lost 3 bases and J lost 9 bases. CDR3: CASSDRGTISPLHF. The CDR3 DNA follows: TGTGCCAGCAGTGACAGGGGGACGATTTCACCCCTCCACTTT.

This sequence joins TRBV28 and TRBJ1-3; 7 bases agree with TRBD1. The CDR3 sequence is 15 residues long. CDR1 and CDR2 from the germline V gene are MDHEN and SYDVKM. J gave up 0 bases and V 6 bases, and 5 bases lay outside the gene matches. In DNA form, the CDR3 reads TGTGCCAGCAGCCCGGGGGACAGCTCTGGAAACACCATATATTTT. Protein sequence: CASSPGDSSGNTIYF.

The V gene is TRBV24-1, the J gene TRBJ1-1; D uncertain. Germline loops: CDR1 KGHDR, CDR2 SFDVKD. Trimming cost V 5 bases and J 1 base, with 7 bases left between them. The CDR3 length is 13 residues. The CDR3 DNA reads as TGTGCCACCAGTGGACACACGAACACTGAAGCTTTCTTT. Translation: CATSGHTNTEAFF.

The rearrangement joins TRBV7-9 to TRBJ2-2; TRBD2 matches at 9 bases. The germline CDR1 and CDR2 sequences are SEHNR and FQNEAQ (reference sequence). J was trimmed by 3 bases and V by 7 bases; bases with no gene match: 9. The CDR3 spans 16 residues. The CDR3 loop reads CASISSGSPYTGELFF. The CDR3 DNA reads as TGTGCCAGCATCAGTAGCGGGAGTCCCTACACCGGGGAGCTGTTTTTT.